This T cell receptor beta chain stems from a study of blood T cells in healthy people across ages. The study's findings and limits: Per million T cells, the diversity of TCR beta decreased roughly linearly as age advanced.

Germline loops: CDR1 SGHTA, CDR2 FQGNSA. The CDR3 totals 15 residues. With 5 bases removed from V and 0 bases from J, the gap between germline ends came to 8 bases. This clonotype has a count of ten or more. No antigen is known for it. Through a sample-barcoded 5' primer and a J-beta primer mix, a second PCR was run for roughly 7 to 11 cycles. TCRdb reprocessed the 5' RACE reads with MiXCR, giving one entry per CDR3 protein. The sample records about 650,000 distinct CDR3 sequences, about 32% being singletons. The chain uses TRBV7-2 and TRBJ2-6, with D unresolved. The TCR comes from an elderly woman in good health. Sequencing was carried out using blood. CDR3 DNA sequence: TGTGCCAGCAGCCCAACGGTCTCTGGGGCCAACGTCCTGACTTTC. Residues: CASSPTVSGANVLTF. The variable domain in full, with the rest retrieved from reference TRBV7-2 and TRBJ2-6, is GAGVSQSPSNKVTEKGKDVELRCDPISGHTALYWYRQSLGQGLEFLIYFQGNSAPDKSGLPSDRFSAERTGGSVSTLTIQRTQQEDSAVYLCASSPTVSGANVLTFGAGSRLTVL.